A single T cell receptor (beta chain) is shown here with its context. Its antigen is still unknown. The data were taken from a study of a mutant IDH1 vaccine in newly diagnosed glioma. Study-wide background: Pretreatment consisted of radiotherapy, temozolomide, or both, with most receiving both. Findings and limits, study-wide: Vaccine-induced immune responses occurred in under 95% of patients.

The data were produced by immunoSEQ multiplex PCR, yet TCRdb's version contains in-frame clones alone and is incomplete. The sample lists about 36,000 clones, just under 80% occurring once. The CDR3 contains 15 residues. Trimming at V came to 4 bases and at J to 7 bases, leaving 10 bases not matched to a gene. Germline V gene sequence: CDR1 SGHRS, CDR2 YFSETQ. Time point denoted: baseline, week 1 (first vaccination visit). The treatment was: pre-vaccination baseline after standard-of-care therapy. The TCR sequence derives from a man aged 40-50 years with glioma. Some clones in this sample may be carry-over from other donors' samples. The chain carries TRBV5-1 and TRBJ2-1; TRBD1 matches 8 bases. Sequencing was performed on PBMCs, taken from a glioma patient treated with radiotherapy, temozolomide or both. CDR3 loop: CASSGDRGTANEQFF. CDR3 bases: TGCGCCAGCAGCGGCGACAGGGGAACGGCGAATGAGCAGTTCTTC.